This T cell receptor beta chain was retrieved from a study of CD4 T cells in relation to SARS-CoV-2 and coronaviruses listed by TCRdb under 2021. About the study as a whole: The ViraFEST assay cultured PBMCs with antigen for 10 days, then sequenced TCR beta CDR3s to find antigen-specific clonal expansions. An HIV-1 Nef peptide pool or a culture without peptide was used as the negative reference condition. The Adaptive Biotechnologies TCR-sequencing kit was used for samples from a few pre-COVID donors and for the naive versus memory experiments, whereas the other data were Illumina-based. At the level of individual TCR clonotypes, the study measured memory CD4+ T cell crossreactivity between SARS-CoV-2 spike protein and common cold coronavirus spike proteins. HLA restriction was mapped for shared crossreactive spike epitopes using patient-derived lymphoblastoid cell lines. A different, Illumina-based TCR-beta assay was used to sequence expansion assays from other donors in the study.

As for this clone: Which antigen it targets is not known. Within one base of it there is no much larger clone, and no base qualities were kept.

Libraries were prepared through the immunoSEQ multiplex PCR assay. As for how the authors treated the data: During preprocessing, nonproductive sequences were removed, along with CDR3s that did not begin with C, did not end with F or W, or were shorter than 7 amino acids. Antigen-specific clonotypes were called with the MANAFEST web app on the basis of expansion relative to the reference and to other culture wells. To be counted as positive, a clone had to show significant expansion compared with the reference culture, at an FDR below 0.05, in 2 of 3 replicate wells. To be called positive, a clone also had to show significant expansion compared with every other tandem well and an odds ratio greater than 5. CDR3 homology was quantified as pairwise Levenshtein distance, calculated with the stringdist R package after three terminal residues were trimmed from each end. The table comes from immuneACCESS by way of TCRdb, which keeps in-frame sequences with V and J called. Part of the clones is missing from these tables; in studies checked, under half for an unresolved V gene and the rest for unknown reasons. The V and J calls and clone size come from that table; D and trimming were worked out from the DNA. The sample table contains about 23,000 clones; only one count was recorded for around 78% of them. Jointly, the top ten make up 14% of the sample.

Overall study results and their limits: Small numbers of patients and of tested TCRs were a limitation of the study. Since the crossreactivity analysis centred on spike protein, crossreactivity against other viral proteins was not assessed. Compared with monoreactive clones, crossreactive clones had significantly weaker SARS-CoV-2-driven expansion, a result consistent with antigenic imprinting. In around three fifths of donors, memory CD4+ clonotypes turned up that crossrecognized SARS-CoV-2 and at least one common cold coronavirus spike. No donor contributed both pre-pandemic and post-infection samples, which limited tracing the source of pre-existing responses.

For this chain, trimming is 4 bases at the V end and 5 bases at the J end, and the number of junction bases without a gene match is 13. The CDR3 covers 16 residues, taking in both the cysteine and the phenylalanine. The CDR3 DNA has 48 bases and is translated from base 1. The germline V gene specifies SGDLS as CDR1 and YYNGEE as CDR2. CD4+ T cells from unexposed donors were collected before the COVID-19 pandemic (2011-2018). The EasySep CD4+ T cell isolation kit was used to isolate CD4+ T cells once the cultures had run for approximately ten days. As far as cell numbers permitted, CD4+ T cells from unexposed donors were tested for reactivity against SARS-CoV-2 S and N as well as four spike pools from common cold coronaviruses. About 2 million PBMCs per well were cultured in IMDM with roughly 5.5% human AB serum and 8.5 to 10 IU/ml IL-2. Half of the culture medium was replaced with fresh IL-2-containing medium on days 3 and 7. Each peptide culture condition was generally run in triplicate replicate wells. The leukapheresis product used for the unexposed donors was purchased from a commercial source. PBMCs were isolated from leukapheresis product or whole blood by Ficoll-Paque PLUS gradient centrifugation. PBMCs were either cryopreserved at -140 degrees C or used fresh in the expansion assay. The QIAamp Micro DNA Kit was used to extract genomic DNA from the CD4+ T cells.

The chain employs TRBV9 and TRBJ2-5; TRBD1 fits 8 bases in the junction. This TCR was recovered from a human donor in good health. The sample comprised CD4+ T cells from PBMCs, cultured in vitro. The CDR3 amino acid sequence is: CASSLEQGAYEETQYF. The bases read TGTGCCAGCAGCCTGGAGCAGGGGGCTTACGAGGAGACCCAGTACTTC. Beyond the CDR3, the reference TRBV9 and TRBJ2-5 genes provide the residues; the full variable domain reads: DSGVTQTPKHLITATGQRVTLRCSPRSGDLSVYWYQQSLDQGLQFLIQYYNGEERAKGNILERFSAQQFPDLHSELNLSSLELGDSALYFCASSLEQGAYEETQYFGPGTRLLVL.